This T cell receptor (beta chain) was found in a study of CD8+CD57+ T cells in acquired aplastic anemia. Study results and limitations: Overlap between patients and controls comprised 25 to 30 CD8+ CDR3 sequences.

The CDR3 has 16 amino acids. Deletions cut 0 bases from V and 5 bases from J, with 17 bases between. The germline gives CDR1 ENHRY, CDR2 SYGVKD. This clonotype was recorded a few times. The antigen remains undetermined. Genomic DNA provided the template from which TCR beta VDJ and CDR3 profiles were obtained. Via MiXCR, TCRdb re-called the reads, giving one row per CDR3 protein. Altogether roughly 80,000 distinct CDR3 sequences are present, less than 60% being singletons, with the ten largest covering approximately 62%. This TCR was sampled from a human donor in good health, serving as a control. The sequenced sample was sorted CD4+, CD8+, or CD8+CD57+ T cells (not recorded which) from PBMCs. This sequence joins TRBV10-3 and TRBJ2-7; weak D call: TRBD2 (7 bases). The CDR3 loop is CAISESSFPGGHEQYF. The CDR3 DNA follows: TGTGCCATCAGTGAGTCTTCGTTCCCGGGGGGCCACGAGCAGTACTTC.